This T cell receptor (beta chain) was recovered during a study of T-cell memory formation after mild COVID-19. For the study at large: TCR clusters were mostly confined to one donor each.

General study points: Researchers found some responding clones in pre-infection memory, a sign that cross-reactive memory joined.

The CDR3 runs to 15 residues. V was pared by 7 bases and J by 6 bases, with 19 bases between. Germline-derived CDR1 and CDR2 are SGHTA and FQGNSA. Each CDR3 protein gets one entry after TCRdb re-called the 5' RACE reads with MiXCR. The table records approximately 290,000 distinct CDR3 sequences, approximately 20% of them present only once. This clonotype was detected a few times. Its antigen is not known. The chain recombines TRBV7-2 with TRBJ1-5, with D maybe TRBD1 (6 bases). The sequence derives from a man between 18 and 35 years old who had mild COVID-19 (a few samples of this study predate the infection). Cell type and time point are not known. Sequenced sample: PBMCs or a T cell subset sorted from them (not recorded which). The DNA of the CDR3 is TGTGCCAGCACCCTTTCAGGGGCACGTCGTCAGCCCCAGCATTTT. It yields the protein CASTLSGARRQPQHF.